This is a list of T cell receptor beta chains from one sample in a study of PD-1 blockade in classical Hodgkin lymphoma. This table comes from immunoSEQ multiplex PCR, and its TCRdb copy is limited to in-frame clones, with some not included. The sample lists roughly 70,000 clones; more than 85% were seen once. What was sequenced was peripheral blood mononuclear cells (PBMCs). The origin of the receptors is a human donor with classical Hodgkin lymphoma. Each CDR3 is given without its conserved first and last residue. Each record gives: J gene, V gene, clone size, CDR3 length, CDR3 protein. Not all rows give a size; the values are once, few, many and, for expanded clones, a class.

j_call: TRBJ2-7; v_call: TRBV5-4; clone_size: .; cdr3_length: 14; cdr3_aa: ASSFRVWGGGDEQY
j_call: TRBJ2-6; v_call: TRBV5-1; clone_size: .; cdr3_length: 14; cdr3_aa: ASSLDATSGANVLT
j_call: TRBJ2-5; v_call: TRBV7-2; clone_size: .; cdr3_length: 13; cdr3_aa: ASSLKGLAEETQY
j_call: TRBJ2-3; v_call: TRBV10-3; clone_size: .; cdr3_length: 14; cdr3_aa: AISPTSGVNTDTQY
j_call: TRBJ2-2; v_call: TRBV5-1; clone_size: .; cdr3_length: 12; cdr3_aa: ASSLVAGTGELF
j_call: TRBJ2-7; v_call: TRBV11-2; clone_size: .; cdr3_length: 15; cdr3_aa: ASSLVNYRQGAYEQY
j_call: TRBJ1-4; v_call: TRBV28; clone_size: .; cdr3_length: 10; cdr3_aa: ASSYSRGLQF
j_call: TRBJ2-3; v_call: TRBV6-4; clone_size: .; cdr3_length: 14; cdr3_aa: ASSDSAGGITDTQY
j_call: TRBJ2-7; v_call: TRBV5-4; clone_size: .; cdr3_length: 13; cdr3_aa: ASSLAGGVVREQY
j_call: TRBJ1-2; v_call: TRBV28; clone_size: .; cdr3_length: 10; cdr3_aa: ASSSGSEGYT
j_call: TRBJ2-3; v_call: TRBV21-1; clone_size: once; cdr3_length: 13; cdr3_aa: ASSTSSASTDTQY
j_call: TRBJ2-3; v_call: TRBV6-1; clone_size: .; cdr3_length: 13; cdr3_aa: ASSDPSGNTDTQY
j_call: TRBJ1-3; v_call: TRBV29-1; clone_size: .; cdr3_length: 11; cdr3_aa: SASESSRNTIY
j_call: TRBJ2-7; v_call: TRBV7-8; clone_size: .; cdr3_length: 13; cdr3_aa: ASSLRASGSNEQY
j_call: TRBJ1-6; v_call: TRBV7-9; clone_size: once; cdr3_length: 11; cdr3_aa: ASSSVPNSPLH
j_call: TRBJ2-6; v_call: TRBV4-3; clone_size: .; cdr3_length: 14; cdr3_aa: ASSPGSISGANVLT